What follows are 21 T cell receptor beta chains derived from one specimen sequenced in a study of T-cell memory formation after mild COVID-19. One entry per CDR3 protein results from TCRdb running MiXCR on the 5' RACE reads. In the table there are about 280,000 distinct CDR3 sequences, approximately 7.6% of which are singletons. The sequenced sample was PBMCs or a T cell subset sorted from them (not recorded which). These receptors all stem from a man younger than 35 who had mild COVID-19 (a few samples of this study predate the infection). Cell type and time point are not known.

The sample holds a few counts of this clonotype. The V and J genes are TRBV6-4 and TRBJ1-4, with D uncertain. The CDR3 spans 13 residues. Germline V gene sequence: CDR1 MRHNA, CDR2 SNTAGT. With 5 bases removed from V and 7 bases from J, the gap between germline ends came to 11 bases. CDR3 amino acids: CASSQVEGEKLFF. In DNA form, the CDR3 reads TGTGCCAGCAGTCAGGTGGAGGGTGAAAAACTGTTTTTT.

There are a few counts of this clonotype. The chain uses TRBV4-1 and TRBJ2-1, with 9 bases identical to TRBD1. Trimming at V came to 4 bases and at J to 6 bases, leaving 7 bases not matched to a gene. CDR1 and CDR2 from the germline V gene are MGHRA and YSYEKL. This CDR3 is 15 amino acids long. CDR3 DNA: TGCGCCAGCAGCCTAGGACAGGGGAGAGGCAATGAGCAGTTCTTC. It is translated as CASSLGQGRGNEQFF.

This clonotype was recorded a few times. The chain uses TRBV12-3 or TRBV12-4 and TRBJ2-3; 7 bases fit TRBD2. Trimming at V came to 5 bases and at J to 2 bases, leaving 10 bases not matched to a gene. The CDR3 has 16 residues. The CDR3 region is CASSLFSAGDTDTQYF. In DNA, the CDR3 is TGTGCCAGCAGTCTTTTTTCGGCGGGGGACACAGATACGCAGTATTTT.

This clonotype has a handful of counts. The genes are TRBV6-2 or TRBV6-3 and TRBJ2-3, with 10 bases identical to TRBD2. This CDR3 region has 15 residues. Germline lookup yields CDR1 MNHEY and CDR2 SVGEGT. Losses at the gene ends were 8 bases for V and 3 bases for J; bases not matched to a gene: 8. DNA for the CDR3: TGTGCCAGCCTCTGGGGGACTAGCGCAACAGATACGCAGTATTTT. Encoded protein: CASLWGTSATDTQYF.

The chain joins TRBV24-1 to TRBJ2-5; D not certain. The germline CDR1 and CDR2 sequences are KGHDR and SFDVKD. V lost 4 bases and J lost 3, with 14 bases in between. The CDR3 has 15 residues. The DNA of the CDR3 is TGTGCCACCAGTGACCCGGGCCTCGCGGAAGAGACCCAGTACTTC. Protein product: CATSDPGLAEETQYF.

The CDR3 nucleotides read TGTGCCTGGGTACGGGTTTCGGGAATGAACACTGAAGCTTTCTTT. Translated: CAWVRVSGMNTEAFF. This chain joins TRBV30 and TRBJ1-1; D gene ambiguous. CDR1 and CDR2 from the germline V gene are GTSNPN and SVGIG (reference sequence). The CDR3 extends over 15 amino acids. The V and J ends lost 5 bases and 0 bases respectively, with 16 bases between them.

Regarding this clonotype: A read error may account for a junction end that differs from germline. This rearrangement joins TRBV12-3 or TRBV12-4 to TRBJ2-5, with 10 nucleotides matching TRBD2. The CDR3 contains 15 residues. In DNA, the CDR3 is TGTGCCAGCAGTCCCATCCCTAGCGGGGGCCTCATCCCTCACTTC. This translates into CASSPIPSGGLIPHF.

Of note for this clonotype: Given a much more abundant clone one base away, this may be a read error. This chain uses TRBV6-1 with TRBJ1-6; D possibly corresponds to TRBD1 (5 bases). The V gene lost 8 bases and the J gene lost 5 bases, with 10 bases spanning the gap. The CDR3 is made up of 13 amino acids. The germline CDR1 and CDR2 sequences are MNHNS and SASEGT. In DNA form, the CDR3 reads TGTGCCAGCCAGGACACAGATAATTCACCCCTCCACTTT. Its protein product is CASQDTDNSPLHF.

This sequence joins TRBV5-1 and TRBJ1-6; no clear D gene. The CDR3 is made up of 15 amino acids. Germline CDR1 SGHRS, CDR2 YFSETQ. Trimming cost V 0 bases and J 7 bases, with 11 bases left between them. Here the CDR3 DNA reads TGCGCCAGCAGCTTGGCCGAGGGAGGCAATTCACCCCTCCACTTT. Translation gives CASSLAEGGNSPLHF.

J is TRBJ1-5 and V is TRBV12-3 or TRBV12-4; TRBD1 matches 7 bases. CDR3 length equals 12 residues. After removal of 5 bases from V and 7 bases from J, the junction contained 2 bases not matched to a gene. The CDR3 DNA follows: TGTGCCAGCAGTACAGGGGACCAGCCCCAGCATTTT. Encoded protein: CASSTGDQPQHF.

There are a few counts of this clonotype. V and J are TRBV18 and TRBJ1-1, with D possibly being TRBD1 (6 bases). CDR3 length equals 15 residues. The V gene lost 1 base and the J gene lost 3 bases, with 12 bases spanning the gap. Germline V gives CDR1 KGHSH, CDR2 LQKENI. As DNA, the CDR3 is TGTGCCAGCTCACCACACCAGGGGACGGACACTGAAGCTTTCTTT. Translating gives CASSPHQGTDTEAFF. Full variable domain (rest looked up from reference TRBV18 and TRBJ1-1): NAGVMQNPRHLVRRRGQEARLRCSPMKGHSHVYWYRQLPEEGLKFMVYLQKENIIDESGMPKERFSAEFPKEGPSILRIQQVVRGDSAAYFCASSPHQGTDTEAFFGQGTRLTVV.

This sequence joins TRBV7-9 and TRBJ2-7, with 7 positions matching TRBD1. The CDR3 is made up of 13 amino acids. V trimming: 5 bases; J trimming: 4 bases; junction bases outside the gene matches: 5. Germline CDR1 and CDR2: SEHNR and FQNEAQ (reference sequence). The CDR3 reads CASSQATGYEQYF. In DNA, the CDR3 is TGTGCCAGCAGCCAAGCGACAGGGTACGAGCAGTACTTC.

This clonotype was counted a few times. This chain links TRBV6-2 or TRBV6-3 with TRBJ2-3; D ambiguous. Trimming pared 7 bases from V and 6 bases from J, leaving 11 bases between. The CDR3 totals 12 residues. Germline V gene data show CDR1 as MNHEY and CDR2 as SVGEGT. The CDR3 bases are TGTGCCAGCACCTACTCTCTCGATACGCAGTATTTT. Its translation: CASTYSLDTQYF.

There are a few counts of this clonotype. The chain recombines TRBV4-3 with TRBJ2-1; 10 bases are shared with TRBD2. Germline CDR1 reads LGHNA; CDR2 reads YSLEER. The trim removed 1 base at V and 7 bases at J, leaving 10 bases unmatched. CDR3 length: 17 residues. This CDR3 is CASSQVLQRGGRNEQFF. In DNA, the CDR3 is TGCGCCAGCAGCCAAGTCCTTCAGCGGGGGGGCAGGAATGAGCAGTTCTTC.

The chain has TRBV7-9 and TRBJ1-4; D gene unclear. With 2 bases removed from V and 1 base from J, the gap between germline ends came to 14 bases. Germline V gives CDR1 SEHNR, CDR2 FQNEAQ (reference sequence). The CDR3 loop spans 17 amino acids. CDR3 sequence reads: CASSLFKGSLTNEKLFF. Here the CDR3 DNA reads TGTGCCAGCAGCTTATTTAAGGGCAGCCTAACTAATGAAAAACTGTTTTTT.

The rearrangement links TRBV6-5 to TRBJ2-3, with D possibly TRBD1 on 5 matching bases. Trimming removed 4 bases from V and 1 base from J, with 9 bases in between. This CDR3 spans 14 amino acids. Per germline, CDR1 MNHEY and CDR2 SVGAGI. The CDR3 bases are TGTGCCAGCAGTTTTTCGACAGGCACAGATACGCAGTATTTT. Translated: CASSFSTGTDTQYF.

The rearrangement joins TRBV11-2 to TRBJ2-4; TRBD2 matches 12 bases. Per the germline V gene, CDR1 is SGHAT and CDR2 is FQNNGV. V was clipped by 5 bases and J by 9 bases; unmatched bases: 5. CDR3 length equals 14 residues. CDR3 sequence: CASSDTSGGFIQYF. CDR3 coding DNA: TGTGCCAGCAGCGACACTAGCGGGGGGTTCATTCAGTACTTC.

CDR3 sequence (DNA): TGTGCCACCAGTGATTCAGGCTACGGGGAGCTGTTTTTT. It codes for CATSDSGYGELFF. This chain links TRBV24-1 with TRBJ2-2; D not resolved. Germline V gene data show CDR1 as KGHDR and CDR2 as SFDVKD. Trimming took 2 bases from V and 7 from J, leaving 7 bases between them. The CDR3 sequence is 13 residues long.

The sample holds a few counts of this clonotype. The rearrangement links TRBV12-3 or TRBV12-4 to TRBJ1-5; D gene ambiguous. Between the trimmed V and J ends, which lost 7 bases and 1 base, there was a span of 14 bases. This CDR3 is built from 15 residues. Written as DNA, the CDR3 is TGTGCCAGCATCGAAAGTTGGGGAAGCAATCAGCCCCAGCATTTT. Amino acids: CASIESWGSNQPQHF.

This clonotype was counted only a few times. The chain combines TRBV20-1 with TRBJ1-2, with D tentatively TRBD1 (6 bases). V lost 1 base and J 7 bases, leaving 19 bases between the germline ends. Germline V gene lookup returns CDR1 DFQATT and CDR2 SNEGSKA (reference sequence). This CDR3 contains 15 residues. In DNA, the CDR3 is TGCAGTGCTAGAGCTCCGGGCAGGGGCGCCCCTGGCTACACCTTC. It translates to CSARAPGRGAPGYTF.

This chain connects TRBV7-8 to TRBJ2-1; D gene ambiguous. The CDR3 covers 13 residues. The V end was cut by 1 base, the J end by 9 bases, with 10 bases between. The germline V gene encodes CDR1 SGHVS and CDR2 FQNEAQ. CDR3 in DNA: TGTGCCAGCAGCTTAGGGCGGTCCCGTGAGCAGTTCTTC. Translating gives CASSLGRSREQFF. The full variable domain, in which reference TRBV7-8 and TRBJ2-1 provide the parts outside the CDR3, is GAGVSQSPRYKVAKRGQDVALRCDPISGHVSLFWYQQALGQGPEFLTYFQNEAQLDKSGLPSDRFFAERPEGSVSTLKIQRTQQEDSAVYLCASSLGRSREQFFGPGTRLTVL.